The 5 T cell receptor beta chains below come from one sample, sequenced in a study of CD8 T cells in Susac syndrome. Random hexamers were used to reverse transcribe 0.5 to 1 ug of RNA. Using its own MiXCR run on the immunoSEQ multiplex PCR reads, TCRdb lists one record per CDR3 protein. The sample lists 150,000 to 160,000 distinct CDR3 sequences, approximately 96% occurring once. Sequenced sample: CD4+ T cells from PBMCs. The receptors stem from a human donor with Susac syndrome.

This clonotype was counted once. The chain employs TRBV20-1 and TRBJ2-1, with D tentatively TRBD2 (5 bases). CDR3 length equals 14 residues. V dropped 3 bases and J dropped 4 bases, with 13 bases sitting between them. In germline, CDR1 is DFQATT, CDR2 SNEGSKA (reference sequence). The CDR3 DNA reads as TGCAGTGCTAGCCCCCCTGCGGGTTACAATGAGCAGTTCTTC. Translating gives CSASPPAGYNEQFF.

This clonotype occurred once. This rearrangement joins TRBV5-4 to TRBJ1-2; 7 bases are shared with TRBD1. V shed 4 bases and J 2 bases; nucleotides not matched to a gene: 5. The CDR3 is made up of 14 amino acids. Germline V lookup: CDR1 SGHNT, CDR2 YYREEE (reference sequence). The CDR3 DNA sequence: TGTGCCAGCAGCCCGCCGGGACAGAACTATGGCTACACCTTC. Translation gives CASSPPGQNYGYTF.

This clonotype appeared once. The rearrangement uses TRBV12-3 or TRBV12-4 and TRBJ1-5, with a possible D match to TRBD1 (6 bases). The CDR3 runs 15 residues. V lost 7 bases to trimming and J lost 9 bases, with 22 bases between them. CDR3 in DNA: TGTGCCAGCACCCCCGGCAGGGGTCCGGGGCGGCCCCAGCATTTT. Protein: CASTPGRGPGRPQHF.

The CDR3 is CSASQGEDTEAFF. CDR3 bases: TGCAGTGCTTCTCAGGGGGAAGACACTGAAGCTTTCTTT. V usage is TRBV20-1 and J usage is TRBJ1-1; 7 bases line up with TRBD1. The V segment lost 5 bases and the J segment 3 bases; nucleotides outside the gene matches: 6. CDR1 is DFQATT, CDR2 SNEGSKA, per germline (reference sequence). The CDR3 has 13 amino acids.

CDR3 nucleotide sequence: TGTGCCAGCAGTGAATCAAGGACGGGCACCGGGGAGCTGTTTTTT. Its translation: CASSESRTGTGELFF. This chain links TRBV2 with TRBJ2-2; D unresolved. The CDR3 extends over 15 amino acids. The germline V gene encodes CDR1 SNHLY and CDR2 FYNNEI. Trimming stripped 2 bases from V and 4 bases from J, with 11 bases between.